These 4 T cell receptor beta chains originate from one sample sequenced in a study of shared clonotypes between healthy human individuals. Only CD45RO-negative cells positively selected for CCR7 counted as naive CD8 cells, so terminally differentiated effector memory CD45RA+ cells were excluded. The protocol was immunoSEQ multiplex PCR, while the TCRdb copy is restricted to in-frame clones and leaves out a portion. In the table there are about 2.2 million clones, 85% to 95% of which are singletons. The sequenced sample was naive CD8+ T cells from PBMCs. The receptors shown here come from a man aged 18 to 29 in good health. Some clones in this sample may be carry-over from other donors' samples.

The genes are TRBV19 and TRBJ1-5; 7 bases fit TRBD1. The CDR3 has 14 amino acids. Germline lookup yields CDR1 LNHDA and CDR2 SQIVND (reference sequence). With V trimmed by 3 bases and J by 6 bases, 5 bases remained unmatched. The CDR3 nucleotides are TGTGCCAGTAGTATTTCGACAGGGTTTCAGCCCCAGCATTTT. Amino acids: CASSISTGFQPQHF.

The chain couples TRBV5-4 to TRBJ2-6; 9 nucleotides align to TRBD1. Germline values: CDR1 SGHNT, CDR2 YYREEE (reference sequence). Trimming cost V 1 base and J 0 bases; bases outside gene matches: 5. This CDR3 comprises 18 residues. CDR3 sequence: CASSLLDRGASGANVLTF. For the CDR3, the DNA is TGTGCCAGCAGCTTGCTGGACAGGGGAGCCTCTGGGGCCAACGTCCTGACTTTC.

The chain combines TRBV27 with TRBJ2-1, with 13 bases aligning to TRBD2. This CDR3 is built from 15 residues. V shed 5 bases, J shed 8 bases, and the junction held 6 bases outside the gene matches. Germline values: CDR1 MNHEY, CDR2 SMNVEV (reference sequence). CDR3 DNA sequence: TGTGCCAGCAGTCAGACGGGACTAGCGGGATATGAGCAGTTCTTC. Translating it yields CASSQTGLAGYEQFF.

The chain employs TRBV30 and TRBJ1-2; D not resolved. The CDR3 spans 19 residues. Germline V gene lookup returns CDR1 GTSNPN and CDR2 SVGIG (reference sequence). V lost 2 bases, J lost 4 bases, and 29 bases lay in between. The CDR3 DNA reads as TGTGCCTGGAGTCCCCCGGGCCCTGGGTTCGTGGCCCTTGGCTATGGCTACACCTTC. It specifies CAWSPPGPGFVALGYGYTF.